A selection of T cell receptor beta chains follows, all from one sample in a study of blood T cell repertoires in COVID-19. The protocol was immunoSEQ multiplex PCR, while the TCRdb copy is restricted to in-frame clones and leaves out a portion. The table has 140,000 to 150,000 clones, roughly 80% seen once. Sequencing was performed on peripheral blood. Receptors were obtained from a human donor in a cohort sampled during active COVID-19. The CDR3 runs from the conserved cysteine through the conserved F or W. A D gene is named only where the DNA matches it firmly. Size tells how often a clone was seen (once, few, many) or the class of an expanded clone, and some rows leave it out.

CDR3nt,CDR3aa,d_gene,v_gene,abundance,j_gene
TGTGCCAGCAGCGGACAGGGGAGAATCACTGAAGCTTTCTTT,CASSGQGRITEAFF,TRBD1,TRBV5-6,-,TRBJ1-1
TGCGCCAGCAGCCCCCTTGCTGGACTAGACGGGCGCACATGGGAGACCCAGTACTTC,CASSPLAGLDGRTWETQYF,TRBD2,TRBV5-1,-,TRBJ2-5
TGTGCCAGCAGCTTGCAACTAGCCCCTTACAATGAGCAGTTCTTC,CASSLQLAPYNEQFF,-,TRBV5-4,-,TRBJ2-1
TGTGCCAGCTCACCGACTAGCGAGAATGAGCAGTTCTTC,CASSPTSENEQFF,TRBD2,TRBV18,-,TRBJ2-1
TGTGCCAGTAGGGGACAGGGGGACTACGAGCAGTACTTC,CASRGQGDYEQYF,TRBD1,TRBV19,-,TRBJ2-7
TGTGCCAGCAGCCAACGGGGGGCGGAAGATACGCAGTATTTT,CASSQRGAEDTQYF,-,TRBV3-1/TRBV3-2,-,TRBJ2-3
TGTGCCAGCAGCCATTGGGACAGGGGTGATAATTCACCCCTCCACTTT,CASSHWDRGDNSPLHF,TRBD1,TRBV3-1/TRBV3-2,few,TRBJ1-6
TGTGCCAGCAGCGCCAACGGGGGGCAGGACACCGGGGAGCTGTTTTTT,CASSANGGQDTGELFF,-,TRBV11-2,-,TRBJ2-2
TGCGCCAGCAGCTCGAGCGGGGGGGCTGGAGATACGCAGTATTTT,CASSSSGGAGDTQYF,TRBD2,TRBV5-1,-,TRBJ2-3
TGTGCCATCTGGACAGGGGTCGGCTACACCTTC,CAIWTGVGYTF,TRBD1,TRBV24-1,-,TRBJ1-2
TGTGCCTCAGCAGGGGGCAGTTATGGCTACACCTTC,CASAGGSYGYTF,TRBD1,TRBV12-3/TRBV12-4,few,TRBJ1-2
TGCAGCGGCGTAACAGGAGTGCAGGCAGATACGCAGTATTTT,CSGVTGVQADTQYF,-,TRBV29-1,-,TRBJ2-3
TGTGCCAGTAATCCAGGGGGTACCATGAACACTGAAGCTTTCTTT,CASNPGGTMNTEAFF,TRBD1,TRBV28,-,TRBJ1-1
TGTGCCAGCAGCCAAGGTTCATATGGGCCCCAGAGCACAGATACGCAGTATTTT,CASSQGSYGPQSTDTQYF,-,TRBV3-1/TRBV3-2,once,TRBJ2-3
TGTGCTAGTGGTCCGAACCAGGGGAGAGATACGCAGTATTTT,CASGPNQGRDTQYF,-,TRBV12-5,once,TRBJ2-3
TGCGCCAGCAGCTTGGTTGGGACACGGGATTCACCCCTCCACTTT,CASSLVGTRDSPLHF,-,TRBV5-1,-,TRBJ1-6
TGTGCCAGCAGCGTTGGGGACAGCCGCACTGAAGCTTTCTTT,CASSVGDSRTEAFF,TRBD1,TRBV9,-,TRBJ1-1
TGCAGCGTTCGGGACACCGGGGAGCTGTTTTTT,CSVRDTGELFF,-,TRBV29-1,-,TRBJ2-2
TGTGCCAGCAACCCCGGGACTAGCGGGCGGCAGTATTTT,CASNPGTSGRQYF,TRBD2,TRBV12-3/TRBV12-4,once,TRBJ2-3
TGTGCCAGTAGTAGGGACAATATACATAGCAATCAGCCCCAGCATTTT,CASSRDNIHSNQPQHF,-,TRBV19,-,TRBJ1-5
TGCGCCAGCAGCCAAACTAGCGGGGGGGCTAAAGAGACCCAGTACTTC,CASSQTSGGAKETQYF,TRBD2,TRBV4-1,once,TRBJ2-5
TGCGCCAGCACCCCGGGACTAGAAATTTTCTTC,CASTPGLEIFF,TRBD2,TRBV5-1,once,TRBJ2-1
TGTGCCAGCAGAGAACATAACTCTGGAAACACCATATATTTT,CASREHNSGNTIYF,-,TRBV5-4,-,TRBJ1-3
TGTGCCAGCAGCCAAGGGGGACAGGTTGGGGAGCAGTACTTC,CASSQGGQVGEQYF,TRBD1,TRBV3-1/TRBV3-2,-,TRBJ2-7
TGTGCCACCAGTGAATCGGCCCGGAAGGCGGGGTTGGAGACCCAGTACTTC,CATSESARKAGLETQYF,-,TRBV24-1,-,TRBJ2-5
TGTGCCAGTAGTATAAGGGACAGGACCTACGAGCAGTACTTC,CASSIRDRTYEQYF,TRBD1,TRBV19,-,TRBJ2-7
TGCGCCAGCAGTGATCCCGTGTACCAAGAGACCCAGTACTTC,CASSDPVYQETQYF,-,TRBV10-2,once,TRBJ2-5
TGTGCCAGCAGCCAGGGGACAGGGGGCATTACTTCTGGAAACACCATATATTTT,CASSQGTGGITSGNTIYF,TRBD1,TRBV3-1/TRBV3-2,-,TRBJ1-3
TGTGCCACCGGGGAAGCGGGGCAGCAAGAGACCCAGTACTTC,CATGEAGQQETQYF,TRBD2,TRBV24-1,-,TRBJ2-5
TGCAGCGTTGATGGACAGGGGGCTTGGGGGACCCAGTACTTC,CSVDGQGAWGTQYF,TRBD1,TRBV29-1,-,TRBJ2-5
TGTGCCAGCAGCCAACGACCGGGACTCTCAGATACGCAGTATTTT,CASSQRPGLSDTQYF,-,TRBV3-1/TRBV3-2,-,TRBJ2-3
TGTGCCAGCAGTGAAAGGACAGAACAGCCCCAGCATTTT,CASSERTEQPQHF,-,TRBV6-1,-,TRBJ1-5
TGTGCCAGCAGCTTAGTCGGGTTCCCGGGACAGGGGGCCACTGAAGCTTTCTTT,CASSLVGFPGQGATEAFF,TRBD1,TRBV7-6,-,TRBJ1-1
TGTGCCAGCAGCTTGGACACAGAGACCCAGTACTTC,CASSLDTETQYF,-,TRBV11-2,-,TRBJ2-5
TGTGCCAGCAGTTTAGCACAGGGTGATGAGCAGTTCTTC,CASSLAQGDEQFF,-,TRBV12-3/TRBV12-4,-,TRBJ2-1
TGTGCCAGCAGGGGTACCTCGGGACAGGGATACTACGAGCAGTACTTC,CASRGTSGQGYYEQYF,TRBD1,TRBV28,-,TRBJ2-7
TGTGCCAGCAGTTACCCACCAGGGGGGAGCACTGAAGCTTTCTTT,CASSYPPGGSTEAFF,TRBD1,TRBV6-5,-,TRBJ1-1
TGTGCCAGCAGCTTACCCCCGAGGACAGGGTTGGGGTCAGATACGCAGTATTTT,CASSLPPRTGLGSDTQYF,TRBD1,TRBV7-9,-,TRBJ2-3
TGTGCCAGTAGTATAGTAAACCGCCGCGGTGCAGATACGCAGTATTTT,CASSIVNRRGADTQYF,-,TRBV19,-,TRBJ2-3
TGTGCCAGCAGGACAGGGGGCACCAAAAACATTCAGTACTTC,CASRTGGTKNIQYF,TRBD1,TRBV28,-,TRBJ2-4
TGTGCCAGCAGTCTTGGTCGGGCAGGGGCAGACGAGCAGTACTTC,CASSLGRAGADEQYF,-,TRBV2,once,TRBJ2-7
TGTGCCAGCAGCTTGCTTGAGGGATTCGGGGGAAAAGGCGGCACCATATATTTT,CASSLLEGFGGKGGTIYF,-,TRBV5-8,-,TRBJ1-3
TGTGCCAGCCGCGGGGGCGCCGATAAGGGCTACACCTTC,CASRGGADKGYTF,-,TRBV2,-,TRBJ1-2
TGTGCCAGCAGCCACCAGGGGAGAGAAGAAAAACTGTTTTTT,CASSHQGREEKLFF,-,TRBV3-1/TRBV3-2,-,TRBJ1-4
TGCGCCAGCAGCTTGGGGGGACAGACCTCCTACGAGCAGTACTTC,CASSLGGQTSYEQYF,TRBD1,TRBV5-1,few,TRBJ2-7
TGTGCCAGCAAGGACTTAGGCACCGGGGAGCTGTTTTTT,CASKDLGTGELFF,-,TRBV21-1,-,TRBJ2-2
TGTGCCAGTAGTATAGAAACCGGGACTAGCGGGAGATACAATGAGCAGTTCTTC,CASSIETGTSGRYNEQFF,TRBD2,TRBV19,-,TRBJ2-1
TGTGCCACCAGCAGATCCGAGGGACAGGTCTACACCTTC,CATSRSEGQVYTF,TRBD1,TRBV15,-,TRBJ1-2
TGTGCCAGCACGGCAGGCATCTCTGGGGCCAACGTCCTGACTTTC,CASTAGISGANVLTF,-,TRBV6-5,-,TRBJ2-6
TGTGCCAGCAGCTTGGACAGCTATAATTCACCCCTCCACTTT,CASSLDSYNSPLHF,-,TRBV27,few,TRBJ1-6
TGTGCCAGCAGCCACCTTGGGGCACAGACCTATGGCTACACCTTC,CASSHLGAQTYGYTF,-,TRBV3-1/TRBV3-2,-,TRBJ1-2
TGTGCCAGCAGCGAAGGCGGAAGACATGAGCAGTTCTTC,CASSEGGRHEQFF,-,TRBV9,-,TRBJ2-1
TGTGCCAGCAGACAGGGGCCCCGAAACACCATATATTTT,CASRQGPRNTIYF,TRBD1,TRBV6-6,once,TRBJ1-3
TGTGCCTGGAGTGCGGGAATAGCGGGGGCTACCTACAATGAGCAGTTCTTC,CAWSAGIAGATYNEQFF,TRBD2,TRBV30,-,TRBJ2-1
TGTGCCAGCAGTTCGGACAGGGGGCCTGGCTACACCTTC,CASSSDRGPGYTF,TRBD1,TRBV12-3/TRBV12-4,-,TRBJ1-2
TGTGCCAGCAGCTCCGATGGGCGTAATGAAAAACTGTTTTTT,CASSSDGRNEKLFF,-,TRBV7-9,-,TRBJ1-4
TGTGCCAGTAGCAGAAATATCCTTATGAACACTGAAGCTTTCTTT,CASSRNILMNTEAFF,-,TRBV19,-,TRBJ1-1
TGTGCCAGCAGCGTGGGAGCTCGGGGCTACACCTTC,CASSVGARGYTF,-,TRBV9,-,TRBJ1-2
TGTGCCAGCACCCCCGGCAGGTGGTACGAGCAGTACTTC,CASTPGRWYEQYF,-,TRBV2,-,TRBJ2-7